This TCR beta chain was found in a study of blood T cell repertoires in COVID-19. Across the whole study: From the United States, Italy and Spain came samples of acute and convalescent COVID-19. In each case, the material was cDNA or gDNA derived from T cells, B-cell-depleted T cells, or PBMCs.

The CDR3 has 13 residues. Germline CDR1 and CDR2: SGHDT and YYEEEE. The V and J ends lost 6 bases and 9 bases respectively, with 13 bases between them. This clone was found once. As originally analysed: Reference gene primer amplification gave estimated nucleated cell counts. Generated by immunoSEQ multiplex PCR, the TCRdb table keeps only in-frame clones and is missing some. The V and J calls and clone size come from that table; D and trimming were worked out from the DNA. The sample shows over 200,000 clones, roughly 88% of them seen only once. What was sequenced was peripheral blood. The receptor was isolated from a woman in her twenties or thirties with acute or convalescent COVID-19. This chain joins TRBV5-6 and TRBJ1-6, with a tentative D call TRBD1 (6 bases). The CDR3 bases are TGTGCCAGCATACAACAGGGAGTTTCACCCCTCCACTTT. It is translated as CASIQQGVSPLHF. Full variable domain (outside the CDR3, taken from reference TRBV5-6 and TRBJ1-6): DAGVTQSPTHLIKTRGQQVTLRCSPKSGHDTVSWYQQALGQGPQFIFQYYEEEERQRGNFPDRFSGHQFPNYSSELNVNALLLGDSALYLCASIQQGVSPLHFGNGTRLTVT.